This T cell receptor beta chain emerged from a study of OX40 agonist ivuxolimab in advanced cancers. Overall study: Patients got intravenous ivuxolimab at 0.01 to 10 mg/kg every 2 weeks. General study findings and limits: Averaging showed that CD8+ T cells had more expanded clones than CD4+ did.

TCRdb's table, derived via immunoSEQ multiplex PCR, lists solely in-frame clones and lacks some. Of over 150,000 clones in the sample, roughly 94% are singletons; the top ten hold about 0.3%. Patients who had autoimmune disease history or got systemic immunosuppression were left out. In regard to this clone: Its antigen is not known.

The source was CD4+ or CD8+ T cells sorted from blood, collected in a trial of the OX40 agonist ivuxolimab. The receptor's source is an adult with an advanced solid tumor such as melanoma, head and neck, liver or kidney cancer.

CDR3 sequence reads: CASSLEVGSSMYGYTF. The CDR3 region has the DNA TGCGCCAGCAGCTTGGAGGTGGGCAGTTCGATGTATGGCTACACCTTC. The V gene is TRBV5-1, the J gene TRBJ1-2; D is unclear. The germline V gene has CDR1 SGHRS and CDR2 YFSETQ. Trimming shortened V by 0 bases and J by 5 bases, and 17 bases separated the two germline ends. The CDR3 extends over 16 amino acids.